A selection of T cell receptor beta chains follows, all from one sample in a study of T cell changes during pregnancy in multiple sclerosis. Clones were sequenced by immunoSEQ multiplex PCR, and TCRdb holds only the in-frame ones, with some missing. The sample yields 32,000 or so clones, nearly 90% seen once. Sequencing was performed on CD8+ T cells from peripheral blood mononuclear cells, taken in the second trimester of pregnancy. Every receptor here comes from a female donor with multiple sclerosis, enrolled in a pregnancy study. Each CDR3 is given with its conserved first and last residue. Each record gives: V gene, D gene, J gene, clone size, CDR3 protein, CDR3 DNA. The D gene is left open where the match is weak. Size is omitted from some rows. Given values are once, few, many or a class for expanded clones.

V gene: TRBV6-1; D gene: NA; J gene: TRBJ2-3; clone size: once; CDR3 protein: CASSEEGETSTDTQYF; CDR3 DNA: TGTGCCAGCAGTGAAGAAGGTGAGACAAGTACAGATACGCAGTATTTT
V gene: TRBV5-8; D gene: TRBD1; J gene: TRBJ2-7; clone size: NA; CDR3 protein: CASSWGTGGDEQYF; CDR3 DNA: TGTGCCAGCAGCTGGGGTACAGGGGGTGACGAGCAGTACTTC
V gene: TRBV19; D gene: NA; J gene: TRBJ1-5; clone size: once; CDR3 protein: CASSILRDGSNQPQHF; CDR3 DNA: TGTGCCAGTAGTATCTTGCGGGACGGCAGCAATCAGCCCCAGCATTTT
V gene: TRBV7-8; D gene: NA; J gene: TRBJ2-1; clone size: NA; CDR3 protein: CASSSSPATEQFF; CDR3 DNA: TGTGCCAGCAGCTCTAGTCCTGCCACGGAGCAGTTCTTC
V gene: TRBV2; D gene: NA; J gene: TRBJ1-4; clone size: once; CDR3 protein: CASSIVVTEKLFF; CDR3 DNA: TGTGCCAGCAGTATAGTCGTTACGGAAAAACTGTTTTTT
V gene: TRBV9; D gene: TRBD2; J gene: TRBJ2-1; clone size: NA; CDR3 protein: CASSLGGSLYNEQFF; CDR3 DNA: TGTGCCAGCAGCCTGGGCGGGAGCCTTTACAATGAGCAGTTCTTC
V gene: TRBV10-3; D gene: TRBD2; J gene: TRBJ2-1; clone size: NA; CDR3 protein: CAISERLAGIATYNEQFF; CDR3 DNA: TGTGCCATCAGTGAGAGGCTAGCGGGGATAGCGACCTACAATGAGCAGTTCTTC
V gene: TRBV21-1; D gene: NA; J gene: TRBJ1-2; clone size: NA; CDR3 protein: CASSKKGQGKGNRYTF; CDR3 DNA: TGTGCCAGCAGCAAGAAAGGGCAGGGAAAAGGGAATCGCTACACCTTC
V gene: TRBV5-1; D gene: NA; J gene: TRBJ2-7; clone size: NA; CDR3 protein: CASSLRVGYEQYF; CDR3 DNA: TGCGCCAGCAGCTTGCGGGTCGGCTACGAGCAGTACTTC
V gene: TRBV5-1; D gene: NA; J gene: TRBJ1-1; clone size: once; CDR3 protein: CASSFRSPPSEAFF; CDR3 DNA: TGCGCCAGCAGCTTCAGGTCTCCTCCGTCGGAAGCTTTCTTT
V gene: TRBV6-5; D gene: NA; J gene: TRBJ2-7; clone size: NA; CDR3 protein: CASSYGQGGYEQYF; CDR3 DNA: TGTGCCAGCAGTTACGGGCAGGGAGGCTACGAGCAGTACTTC
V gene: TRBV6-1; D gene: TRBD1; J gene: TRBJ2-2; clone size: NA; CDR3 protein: CASSGRTGRNTGELFF; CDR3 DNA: TGTGCCAGCAGTGGACGGACAGGGAGGAACACCGGGGAGCTGTTTTTT
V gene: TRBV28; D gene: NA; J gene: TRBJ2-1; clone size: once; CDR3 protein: CARPDRVYNEQFF; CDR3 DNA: TGTGCCAGGCCGGACAGAGTATACAATGAGCAGTTCTTC
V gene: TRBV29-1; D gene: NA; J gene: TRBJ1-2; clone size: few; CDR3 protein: CSVEGSEPGYTF; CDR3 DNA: TGCAGCGTTGAAGGGTCGGAGCCTGGCTACACCTTC
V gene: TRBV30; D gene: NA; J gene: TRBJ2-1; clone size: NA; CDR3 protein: CAWSFRGISYNEQFF; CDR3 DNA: TGTGCCTGGAGTTTTAGGGGGATCTCCTACAATGAGCAGTTCTTC
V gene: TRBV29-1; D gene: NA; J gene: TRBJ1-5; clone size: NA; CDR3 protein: CSVEVDRTQPQHF; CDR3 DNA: TGCAGCGTTGAAGTTGACAGGACGCAGCCCCAGCATTTT
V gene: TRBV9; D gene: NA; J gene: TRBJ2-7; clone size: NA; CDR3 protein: CASSVGQQGSYEQYF; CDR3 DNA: TGTGCCAGCAGCGTAGGTCAACAGGGTTCCTACGAGCAGTACTTC
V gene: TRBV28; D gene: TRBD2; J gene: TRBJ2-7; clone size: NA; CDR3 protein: CATGAGGYEQYF; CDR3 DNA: TGTGCCACAGGGGCGGGAGGGTACGAGCAGTACTTC
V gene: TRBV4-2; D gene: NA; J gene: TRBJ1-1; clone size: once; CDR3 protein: CASSQDREGPMNTEAFF; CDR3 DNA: TGTGCCAGCAGCCAAGACCGGGAGGGGCCGATGAACACTGAAGCTTTCTTT
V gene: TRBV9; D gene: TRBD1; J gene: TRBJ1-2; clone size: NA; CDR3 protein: CASSGQQGVRGGYTF; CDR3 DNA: TGTGCCAGCAGCGGCCAACAGGGGGTGAGGGGTGGCTACACCTTC
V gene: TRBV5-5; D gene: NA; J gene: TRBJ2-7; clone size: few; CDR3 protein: CASSFWGLSYEQYF; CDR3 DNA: TGTGCCAGCAGCTTTTGGGGGCTATCCTACGAGCAGTACTTC
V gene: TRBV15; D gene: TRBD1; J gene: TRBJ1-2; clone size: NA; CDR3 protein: CATSDRGGYGYTF; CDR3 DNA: TGTGCCACCAGTGACAGGGGCGGCTATGGCTACACCTTC
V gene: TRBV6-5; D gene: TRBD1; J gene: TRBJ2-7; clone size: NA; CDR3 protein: CASSSGTGKGYEQYF; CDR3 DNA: TGTGCCAGCAGTTCCGGGACAGGGAAAGGCTACGAGCAGTACTTC
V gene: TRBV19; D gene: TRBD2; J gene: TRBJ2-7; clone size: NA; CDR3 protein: CASSFQPGLAGDEQYF; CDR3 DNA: TGTGCCAGTAGTTTCCAGCCCGGACTAGCGGGGGACGAGCAGTACTTC
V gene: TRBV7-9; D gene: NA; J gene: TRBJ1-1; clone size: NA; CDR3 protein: CASRAGWTEAFF; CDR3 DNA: TGTGCCAGCAGAGCAGGGTGGACTGAAGCTTTCTTT
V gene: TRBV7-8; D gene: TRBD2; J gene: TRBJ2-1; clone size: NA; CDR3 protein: CASSLLSGGVGEQFF; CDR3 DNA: TGTGCCAGCAGCTTATTATCGGGGGGGGTCGGTGAGCAGTTCTTC
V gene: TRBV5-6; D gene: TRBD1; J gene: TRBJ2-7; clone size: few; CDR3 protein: CASSRTGIYEQYF; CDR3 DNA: TGTGCCAGCAGCAGGACAGGGATCTACGAGCAGTACTTC
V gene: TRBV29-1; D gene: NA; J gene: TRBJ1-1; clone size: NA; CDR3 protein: CSVDFWTDTEAFF; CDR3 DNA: TGCAGCGTTGATTTTTGGACAGACACTGAAGCTTTCTTT
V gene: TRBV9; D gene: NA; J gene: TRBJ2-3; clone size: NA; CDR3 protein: CASSVSGPSTDTQYF; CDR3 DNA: TGTGCCAGCAGCGTGAGTGGGCCTAGCACAGATACGCAGTATTTT
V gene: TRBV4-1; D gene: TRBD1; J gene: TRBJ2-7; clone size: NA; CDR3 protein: CASSQRTGPYYEQYF; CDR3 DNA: TGCGCCAGCAGCCAGCGGACAGGGCCCTACTACGAGCAGTACTTC
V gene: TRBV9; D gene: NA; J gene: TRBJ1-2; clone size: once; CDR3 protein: CASSVGTAGSNYGYTF; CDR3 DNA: TGTGCCAGCAGCGTAGGGACTGCCGGGTCCAACTATGGCTACACCTTC
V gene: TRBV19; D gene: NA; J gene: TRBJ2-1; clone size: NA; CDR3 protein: CASSIDLIEEFYNEQFF; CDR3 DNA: TGTGCCAGTAGTATAGATCTCATAGAGGAGTTCTACAATGAGCAGTTCTTC
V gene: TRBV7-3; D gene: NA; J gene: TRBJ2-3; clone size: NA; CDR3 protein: CASSLSSLTDTQYF; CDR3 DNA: TGTGCCAGCAGCTTGAGCTCCCTCACAGATACGCAGTATTTT
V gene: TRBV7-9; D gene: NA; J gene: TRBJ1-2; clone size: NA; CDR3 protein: CASPGRSYDYGYTF; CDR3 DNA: TGTGCCAGCCCTGGGAGAAGCTATGACTATGGCTACACCTTC